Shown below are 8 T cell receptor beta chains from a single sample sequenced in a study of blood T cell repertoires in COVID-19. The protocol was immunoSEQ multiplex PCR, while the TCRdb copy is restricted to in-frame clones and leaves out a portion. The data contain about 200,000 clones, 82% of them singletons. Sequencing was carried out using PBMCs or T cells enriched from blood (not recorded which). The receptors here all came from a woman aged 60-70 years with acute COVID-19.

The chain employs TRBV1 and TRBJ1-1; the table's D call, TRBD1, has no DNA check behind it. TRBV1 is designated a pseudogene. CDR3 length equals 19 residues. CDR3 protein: CTSSQVIWDRGPLNTEAFF. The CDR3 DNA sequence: TGCACCAGCAGCCAAGTTATATGGGACAGGGGGCCCCTTAACACTGAAGCTTTCTTT.

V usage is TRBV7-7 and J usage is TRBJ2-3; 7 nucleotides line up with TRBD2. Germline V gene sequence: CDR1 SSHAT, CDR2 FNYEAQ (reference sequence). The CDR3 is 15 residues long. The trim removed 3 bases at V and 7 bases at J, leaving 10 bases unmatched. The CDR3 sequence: CASSFGLGRAHTQYF. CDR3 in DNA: TGTGCCAGCAGCTTCGGACTAGGCAGAGCTCATACGCAGTATTTT.

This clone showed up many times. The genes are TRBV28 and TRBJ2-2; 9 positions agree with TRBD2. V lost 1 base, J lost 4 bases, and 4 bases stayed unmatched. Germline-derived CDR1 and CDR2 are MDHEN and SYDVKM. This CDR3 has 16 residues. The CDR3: CASSLLAGGSTGELFF. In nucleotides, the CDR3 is TGTGCCAGCAGTTTATTGGCGGGGGGGTCCACCGGGGAGCTGTTTTTT.

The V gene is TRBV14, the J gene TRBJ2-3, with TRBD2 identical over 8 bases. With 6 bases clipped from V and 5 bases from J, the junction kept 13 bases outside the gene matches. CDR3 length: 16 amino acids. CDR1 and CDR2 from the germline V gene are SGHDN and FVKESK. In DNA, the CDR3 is TGTGCCAGCAGAAGGAGCGGGGGTCGGGTCGAAGATACGCAGTATTTT. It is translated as CASRRSGGRVEDTQYF.

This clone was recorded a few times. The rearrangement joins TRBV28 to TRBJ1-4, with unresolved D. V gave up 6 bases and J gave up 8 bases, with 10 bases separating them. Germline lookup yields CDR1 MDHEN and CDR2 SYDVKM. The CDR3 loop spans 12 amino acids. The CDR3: CASRTSREKLFF. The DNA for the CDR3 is TGTGCCAGCAGAACATCCAGGGAAAAACTGTTTTTT. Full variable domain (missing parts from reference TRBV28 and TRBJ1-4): DVKVTQSSRYLVKRTGEKVFLECVQDMDHENMFWYRQDPGLGLRLIYFSYDVKMKEKGDIPEGYSVSREKKERFSLILESASTNQTSMYLCASRTSREKLFFGSGTQLSVL.

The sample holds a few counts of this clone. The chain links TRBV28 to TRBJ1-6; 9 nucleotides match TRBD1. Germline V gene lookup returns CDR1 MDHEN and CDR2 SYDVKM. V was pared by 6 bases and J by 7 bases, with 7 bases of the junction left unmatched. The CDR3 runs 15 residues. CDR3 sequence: CASRGPGQGNSPLHF. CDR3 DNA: TGTGCCAGCAGGGGACCGGGACAGGGAAATTCACCCCTCCACTTT.

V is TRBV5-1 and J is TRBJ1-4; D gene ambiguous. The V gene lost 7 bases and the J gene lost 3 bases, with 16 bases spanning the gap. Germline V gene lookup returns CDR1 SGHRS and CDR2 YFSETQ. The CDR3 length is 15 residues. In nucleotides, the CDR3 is TGCGCCAGCCGCCGCTGGGAGAGGGCTAATGAAAAACTGTTTTTT. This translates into CASRRWERANEKLFF.

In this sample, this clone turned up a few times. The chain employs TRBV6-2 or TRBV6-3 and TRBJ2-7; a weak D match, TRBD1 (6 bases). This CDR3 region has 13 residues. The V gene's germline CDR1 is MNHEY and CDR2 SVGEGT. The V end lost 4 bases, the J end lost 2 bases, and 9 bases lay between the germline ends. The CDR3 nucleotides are TGTGCCAGCAGTTTCAAGGGGGCCTACGAGCAGTACGTC. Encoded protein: CASSFKGAYEQYV.